Following are 6 T cell receptor beta chains from one sample sequenced in a study of cytomegalovirus exposure and HLA in healthy donors. The PCR employed 60 Vbeta primers together with 13 Jbeta primers. The repertoire was sequenced with immunoSEQ multiplex PCR; TCRdb's copy has only in-frame clones and lacks some. Of 100,000 to 150,000 clones in the sample, approximately 70% were seen once. What was sequenced was PBMCs. These receptors were collected from a woman in her sixties in good health and CMV-seropositive.

The V call is TRBV11-3, the J call TRBJ2-7; TRBD1 matches 8 bases. Germline CDR1 and CDR2: SGHNT and YENEEA. This CDR3 region has 14 residues. V was clipped by 5 bases and J by 7 bases; unmatched bases: 10. CDR3 sequence: CASSPPGQGREQYF. In DNA form, the CDR3 reads TGTGCCAGCAGCCCTCCTGGACAGGGTAGAGAGCAGTACTTC.

This chain links TRBV7-8 with TRBJ1-2, with a weak D call TRBD1 (6 bases). The V end was cut by 1 base, the J end by 4 bases, with 13 bases between. Germline CDR1 SGHVS, CDR2 FQNEAQ. CDR3 length equals 15 residues. For the CDR3, the DNA is TGTGCCAGCAGCTTAGGAGGACAGTCCTTCTATGGCTACACCTTC. Its translation: CASSLGGQSFYGYTF. Together with reference TRBV7-8 and TRBJ1-2, the CDR3 gives the full variable domain: GAGVSQSPRYKVAKRGQDVALRCDPISGHVSLFWYQQALGQGPEFLTYFQNEAQLDKSGLPSDRFFAERPEGSVSTLKIQRTQQEDSAVYLCASSLGGQSFYGYTFGSGTRLTVV.

This chain links TRBV7-9 with TRBJ1-2, with TRBD1 matching 9 bases. CDR1 and CDR2 (germline): SEHNR, FQNEAQ (reference sequence). The junction had 6 bases not matched to a gene; V was cut back by 5 bases and J by 8 bases. This CDR3 has 13 residues. CDR3 nucleotide sequence: TGTGCCAGCAGCGTGAGTGGACAGGGGGGCTACACCTTC. As protein: CASSVSGQGGYTF.

The chain is built from TRBV7-7 and TRBJ2-5, with D possibly matching TRBD2 (6 bases). The length of the CDR3 is 14 residues. V lost 5 bases and J 5 bases, leaving 15 bases between the germline ends. Germline CDR1 reads SSHAT; CDR2 reads FNYEAQ (reference sequence). CDR3 coding DNA: TGTGCCAGCAGCCCCCGCCCGGGGGTGGAGACCCAGTACTTC. This sequence encodes CASSPRPGVETQYF.

This sequence joins TRBV9 and TRBJ1-1; D is undetermined. The CDR3 consists of 13 residues. Trimming pared 0 bases from V and 6 bases from J, leaving 9 bases between. CDR1 is SGDLS and CDR2 is YYNGEE in the germline V gene. In DNA form, the CDR3 reads TGTGCCAGCAGCGTAGGGGAGTGGTCTGAAGCTTTCTTT. Residues: CASSVGEWSEAFF.

The CDR3 sequence: CASSQWGWGGERATGNTIYF. The DNA of the CDR3 is TGCGCCAGCAGCCAATGGGGTTGGGGCGGAGAAAGAGCTACTGGAAACACCATATATTTT. The chain links TRBV5-1 to TRBJ1-3; the D gene is possibly TRBD1 (5 bases). This CDR3 is 20 amino acids long. CDR1 SGHRS and CDR2 YFSETQ come from the germline V gene. V was trimmed by 4 bases and J by 2 bases, leaving 28 bases between them.